This T cell receptor (beta chain) was observed in a study of molecular identifiers for immune sequencing clone quantification. For the study at large: In replicates, RNA from around 18,000 or 91,000 naive CD8 cells was divided five ways and four parts were sequenced.

Naive CD8 T cell sorting was performed on the CD8+CD4-CCR7+CD45RA+ phenotype. This clonotype was seen many times. Its antigen is unidentified. The germline gives CDR1 LGHNT, CDR2 FRNRAP. The CDR3 is 13 amino acids. V lost 6 bases, J lost 6 bases, and 13 bases lay in between. Study-wide results and limits: Researchers reportedly could pick up spiked Jurkat TCR RNA from one cell mixed into one million naive cells. Barcode sharing among identical TCR molecules could make large clones appear smaller.

TCRdb independently ran MiXCR on the PCR reads; one entry per CDR3 protein. This table holds around 40,000 distinct CDR3 sequences, approximately 21% found once. Sequencing input: naive CD8+ T cells from blood, with Jurkat cell RNA spiked in. Subset described: FACS-sorted CD8+CD4-CCR7+CD45RA+ naive T cells. The chain is built from TRBV12-5 and TRBJ2-3; the D call may be TRBD1 or TRBD2 (5 bases each). This clonotype was sampled from a human donor in good health. Some libraries in this study had Jurkat cell RNA spiked in. CDR3 protein: CASGPGAPDTQYF. CDR3 sequence (DNA): TGTGCTAGTGGCCCCGGGGCGCCCGATACGCAGTATTTT.